This T cell receptor (beta chain) was profiled in a study of blood T cell repertoires in COVID-19. At the level of the study: PBMCs, B-cell-depleted T cells, or T cells provided the cDNA or gDNA that made up the material.

V lost 2 bases and J lost 6, with 17 bases in between. Germline lookup yields CDR1 LGHDT and CDR2 YNNKEL (reference sequence). The CDR3 has 16 residues. This clone came up a few times. As handled by the study authors: Amplifying reference gene primers gave estimates of nucleated cell counts. Here immunoSEQ multiplex PCR was the method, and the copy in TCRdb shows in-frame clones only, minus some. That table is the source of V, J and clone size, and D and trimming were worked out from the DNA. The table has approximately 220,000 clones, about 85% seen once. The clonotype comes from a woman of 80 years or more with acute or convalescent COVID-19. The V call is TRBV3-1 (or the pseudogene TRBV3-2), the J call TRBJ1-5; a possible D gene is TRBD1 (5 bases). Sequencing was carried out using peripheral blood. The DNA of the CDR3 is TGTGCCAGCAGCCAAACATATCGGGTAAGGGGTCAGCCCCAGCATTTT. It translates to CASSQTYRVRGQPQHF.